The 29 T cell receptor beta chains listed next were all sequenced from one sample in a study of CD8 T cells in Susac syndrome. RNA totalling roughly 0.45 to 1 ug underwent reverse transcription with random hexamers. Each CDR3 protein is one row after TCRdb ran MiXCR on the immunoSEQ multiplex PCR reads. The sample consists of roughly 130,000 distinct CDR3 sequences, approximately 96% of them appearing once. Specimen: CD4+ T cells from PBMCs. The receptors were sampled from a human donor with Susac syndrome.

V is TRBV20-1 and J is TRBJ2-1, with D perhaps TRBD1 (5 bases). CDR1 DFQATT and CDR2 SNEGSKA come from the germline V gene (reference sequence). CDR3 length equals 12 residues. V was shortened by 1 base and J by 5 bases, with 6 bases between the two germline ends. The CDR3 DNA reads as TGCAGTGCTAGAGGACAGAACAATGAGCAGTTCTTC. Its protein is CSARGQNNEQFF.

This rearrangement joins TRBV11-2 to TRBJ2-3, with D tentatively TRBD1 or TRBD2 (6 bases each). Germline loops: CDR1 SGHAT, CDR2 FQNNGV. The CDR3 spans 20 residues. V lost 5 bases and J 4 bases, leaving 31 bases between the germline ends. This chain's CDR3 is CASSQNGGGMGSRGADTQYF. The CDR3 DNA reads as TGTGCCAGCAGCCAAAATGGGGGCGGGATGGGTTCCCGAGGTGCAGATACGCAGTATTTT.

This sequence joins TRBV6-5 and TRBJ2-7; D call uncertain. Germline values: CDR1 MNHEY, CDR2 SVGAGI. The CDR3 consists of 10 residues. V gave up 9 bases and J gave up 5 bases, with 8 bases separating them. DNA for the CDR3: TGTGCCAGACCGGTAAACGAGCAGTACTTC. Encoded protein: CARPVNEQYF.

V usage is TRBV7-9 and J usage is TRBJ1-4; D ambiguous. The germline gives CDR1 SEHNR, CDR2 FQNEAQ (reference sequence). This CDR3 region has 12 residues. The V end lost 7 bases, the J end lost 7 bases, and 10 bases lay between the germline ends. This CDR3 is CASNPRSEKLFF. The CDR3 DNA reads TGTGCCAGCAACCCCCGTAGTGAAAAACTGTTTTTT. Full variable domain (missing parts from reference TRBV7-9 and TRBJ1-4): DTGVSQNPRHKITKRGQNVTFRCDPISEHNRLYWYRQTLGQGPEFLTYFQNEAQLEKSRLLSDRFSAERPKGSFSTLEIQRTEQGDSAMYLCASNPRSEKLFFGSGTQLSVL.

The chain links TRBV6-2 or TRBV6-3 to TRBJ2-1; D may be TRBD2 (5 bases). From germline, CDR1 is MNHEY and CDR2 SVGEGT. This CDR3 is 14 amino acids long. The V end was cut by 0 bases, the J end by 7 bases, with 10 bases between. The CDR3, as DNA: TGTGCCAGCAGTTACTCGGGCAGAGGGAATGAGCAGTTCTTC. This encodes CASSYSGRGNEQFF.

The gene calls are TRBV7-2 and TRBJ2-2; D unresolved. In germline, CDR1 is SGHTA, CDR2 FQGNSA. The CDR3 consists of 14 residues. V shed 4 bases and J shed 6 bases, with 12 bases lying between them. Here the CDR3 DNA reads TGTGCCAGCAGCTCGGTTGCGCAGGCCGGGGAGCTGTTTTTT. Protein sequence: CASSSVAQAGELFF. Full variable domain (remainder filled in from reference TRBV7-2 and TRBJ2-2): GAGVSQSPSNKVTEKGKDVELRCDPISGHTALYWYRQSLGQGLEFLIYFQGNSAPDKSGLPSDRFSAERTGGSVSTLTIQRTQQEDSAVYLCASSSVAQAGELFFGEGSRLTVL.

V is TRBV15 and J is TRBJ2-5; D unresolved. In germline, CDR1 is LNHNV, CDR2 YYDKDF (reference sequence). This CDR3 has 15 residues. Trimming shortened V by 3 bases and J by 3 bases, and 14 bases separated the two germline ends. The CDR3 DNA is TGTGCCACCAGCAGCCGACGACGTTCCGAAGAGACCCAGTACTTC. Encoded protein: CATSSRRRSEETQYF.

As concerns this clonotype: At one end, the junction sequence differs from germline, possibly due to a read error. The chain links TRBV12-3 or TRBV12-4 to TRBJ2-1; no clear D gene. The CDR3 runs 11 residues. CDR3 sequence reads: CASSFGPEEFF. The DNA for the CDR3 is TGTGCCAGCAGTTTTGGACCTGAGGAGTTCTTC.

This chain links TRBV28 with TRBJ1-1, with no clear D. Germline V CDR1 and CDR2: MDHEN, SYDVKM. This CDR3 contains 12 residues. Between the trimmed V and J ends, which lost 1 base and 8 bases, there was a span of 8 bases. CDR3 DNA sequence: TGTGCCAGCAGTTTATCGGTATCCGAAGCTTTCTTT. As protein: CASSLSVSEAFF.

This chain links TRBV15 with TRBJ1-1; D perhaps matches TRBD1 (6 bases). Germline CDR1 reads LNHNV; CDR2 reads YYDKDF (reference sequence). The CDR3 extends over 16 amino acids. The V end was cut by 0 bases, the J end by 0 bases, with 11 bases between. DNA for the CDR3: TGTGCCACCAGCAGAGAAAGGGGGGTCATGAACACTGAAGCTTTCTTT. This gives the protein CATSRERGVMNTEAFF.

This chain joins TRBV2 and TRBJ2-5, with 8 bases fitting TRBD1. V was pared by 11 bases and J by 5 bases, with 10 bases of the junction left unmatched. Germline CDR1 and CDR2: SNHLY and FYNNEI. This CDR3 has 13 residues. The CDR3 sequence: CALTGGRKETQYF. The CDR3 bases are TGTGCCCTTACAGGGGGTAGAAAGGAGACCCAGTACTTC.

The V gene is TRBV28, the J gene TRBJ2-3; 9 nucleotides agree with TRBD2. Germline trimming cut 3 bases from V and 5 bases from J; bases unmatched to any gene: 9. The CDR3 is 16 amino acids. In germline, CDR1 is MDHEN, CDR2 SYDVKM. CDR3 coding DNA: TGTGCCAGCAGTTTTAGACAATTAGCGGGAGAAGATACGCAGTATTTT. This translates into CASSFRQLAGEDTQYF. The full variable domain, in which reference TRBV28 and TRBJ2-3 provide the parts outside the CDR3, is DVKVTQSSRYLVKRTGEKVFLECVQDMDHENMFWYRQDPGLGLRLIYFSYDVKMKEKGDIPEGYSVSREKKERFSLILESASTNQTSMYLCASSFRQLAGEDTQYFGPGTRLTVL.

The V and J genes are TRBV19 and TRBJ2-7; no definite D call. CDR3 size: 12 residues. Looked up from germline, CDR1 is LNHDA and CDR2 is SQIVND (reference sequence). Trimming pared 4 bases from V and 3 bases from J, leaving 7 bases between. The CDR3 here is CASSNSGYEQYF. As DNA, the CDR3 is TGTGCCAGTAGTAACTCAGGCTACGAGCAGTACTTC.

This chain links TRBV9 with TRBJ1-4, with D hard to call. Germline CDR1 is SGDLS and CDR2 is YYNGEE. V was clipped by 0 bases and J by 3 bases, with 9 bases between them. CDR3 size: 15 residues. This CDR3 is CASSVGRESNEKLFF. In nucleotides, the CDR3 is TGTGCCAGCAGCGTAGGGAGGGAGTCTAATGAAAAACTGTTTTTT.

This chain uses TRBV25-1 with TRBJ2-5; weak D call: TRBD2 (5 bases). The CDR3 has 14 residues. Germline V gives CDR1 MGHDK, CDR2 SYGVNS. Between the trimmed V and J ends, which lost 6 bases and 3 bases, there was a span of 14 bases. CDR3 residues: CASSGGAFEETQYF. DNA for the CDR3: TGTGCCAGCAGCGGAGGCGCATTTGAAGAGACCCAGTACTTC.

The V gene is TRBV6-2 or TRBV6-3, the J gene TRBJ2-2; 9 bases fit TRBD1. V lost 7 bases to trimming and J lost 3 bases; unmatched junction nucleotides: 3. Germline assignment: CDR1 MNHEY and CDR2 SVGEGT. There are 14 residues in the CDR3. For the CDR3, the DNA is TGTGCCAGCAAGCGGACAGGGGACACCGGGGAGCTGTTTTTT. Protein: CASKRTGDTGELFF.

The chain uses TRBV7-6 and TRBJ2-1; TRBD2 matches at 13 bases. V was clipped by 5 bases and J by 0 bases; unmatched bases: 10. The germline V gene has CDR1 SGHVS and CDR2 FNYEAQ. The CDR3 has 19 residues. The CDR3 reads CASSPPRTSGSSSYNEQFF. The CDR3 bases are TGTGCCAGCAGCCCCCCAAGGACTAGCGGGAGCAGCTCCTACAATGAGCAGTTCTTC.

This chain connects TRBV7-9 to TRBJ2-7; 9 bases map to TRBD1. Germline CDR1 reads SEHNR; CDR2 reads FQNEAQ (reference sequence). The CDR3 loop spans 14 amino acids. Trimming at V came to 5 bases and at J to 5 bases, leaving 7 bases not matched to a gene. CDR3: CASSQRDRVHEQYF. The CDR3 DNA follows: TGTGCCAGCAGCCAACGGGACAGGGTGCACGAGCAGTACTTC.

For the CDR3, the DNA is TGCGCCAGCAGCTTGGCACGGGACCGGGACATTCAGTACTTC. This translates into CASSLARDRDIQYF. The V and J genes are TRBV5-1 and TRBJ2-4; D tentatively fits TRBD1 or TRBD2 (5 bases each). CDR1 and CDR2 from the germline V gene are SGHRS and YFSETQ. The CDR3 runs 14 residues. The V end was cut by 0 bases, the J end by 8 bases, with 12 bases between. Combining the CDR3 with reference TRBV5-1 and TRBJ2-4 gives the whole variable domain KAGVTQTPRYLIKTRGQQVTLSCSPISGHRSVSWYQQTPGQGLQFLFEYFSETQRNKGNFPGRFSGRQFSNSRSEMNVSTLELGDSALYLCASSLARDRDIQYFGAGTRLSVL.

The gene calls are TRBV12-3 or TRBV12-4 and TRBJ2-2, with D tentatively TRBD1 (6 bases). V was trimmed by 6 bases and J by 6 bases, leaving 17 bases between them. There are 15 residues in the CDR3. The CDR3 loop is CASSHRAKLPGELFF. The CDR3 region has the DNA TGTGCCAGCAGCCACAGGGCGAAATTACCCGGGGAGCTGTTTTTT.

This clonotype was recorded once. This chain's CDR3 is CSAMGTDSYNEQFF. The DNA of the CDR3 is TGCAGCGCCATGGGGACCGACTCCTACAATGAGCAGTTCTTC. The J gene is TRBJ2-1, the V gene TRBV29-1; D may match TRBD1 or TRBD2 (5 bases each). The CDR3 has 14 amino acids. The germline gives CDR1 SQVTM, CDR2 ANQGSEA. V was pared by 7 bases and J by 0 bases, with 13 bases between.

The J gene is TRBJ1-1, the V gene TRBV20-1, with D tentatively TRBD1 (5 bases). This CDR3 region has 13 residues. With 5 bases removed from V and 4 bases from J, the gap between germline ends came to 14 bases. In germline, CDR1 is DFQATT, CDR2 SNEGSKA (reference sequence). For the CDR3, the DNA is TGCAGTGCTCCCCGGGGCTTTACCACTGAAGCTTTCTTT. Translated: CSAPRGFTTEAFF.

This clonotype was found once. V is TRBV12-3 or TRBV12-4 and J is TRBJ2-3; D not resolved. The germline V and J ends were trimmed by 5 bases and 8 bases, with 14 bases remaining between them. This CDR3 spans 13 amino acids. DNA for the CDR3: TGTGCCAGCAGTCCCCTCTCGTTGGGTACGCAGTATTTT. This encodes CASSPLSLGTQYF.

The V gene is TRBV12-3 or TRBV12-4, the J gene TRBJ2-1; 9 bases agree with TRBD2. After removal of 3 bases from V and 7 bases from J, the junction contained 4 bases not matched to a gene. CDR3 length: 14 residues. The CDR3 DNA reads TGTGCCAGCAGTTTGCGGGAGGGCCTTAATGAGCAGTTCTTC. Its protein product is CASSLREGLNEQFF.

This clonotype has only one observation. This sequence joins TRBV29-1 and TRBJ2-3; D remains ambiguous. The CDR3 length is 13 residues. The ends were cut back, 0 bases at V and 7 bases at J, with 11 bases in the middle. Germline-derived CDR1 and CDR2 are SQVTM and ANQGSEA. CDR3 amino acids: CSVEDAQLNTQYF. In nucleotides, the CDR3 is TGCAGCGTTGAAGACGCCCAACTGAATACGCAGTATTTT.

The chain carries TRBV15 and TRBJ2-5, with no clear D. This CDR3 is built from 15 residues. The V and J ends lost 2 bases and 5 bases respectively, with 15 bases between them. Germline V gives CDR1 LNHNV, CDR2 YYDKDF (reference sequence). In DNA form, the CDR3 reads TGTGCCACCAGCAGAACCCCAAACCTACGGGAGACCCAGTACTTC. Translating it yields CATSRTPNLRETQYF.

This chain joins TRBV30 and TRBJ1-1; tentatively, D is TRBD1 (6 bases). Trimming shortened V by 3 bases and J by 0 bases, and 20 bases separated the two germline ends. Germline CDR1 GTSNPN, CDR2 SVGIG (reference sequence). The CDR3 totals 17 residues. CDR3 in amino acids: CAWRPPRTVGMNTEAFF. CDR3 nucleotides: TGTGCCTGGAGACCCCCCAGGACAGTTGGGATGAACACTGAAGCTTTCTTT.

The chain is built from TRBV5-1 and TRBJ2-5; 8 bases align to TRBD2. Germline V lookup: CDR1 SGHRS, CDR2 YFSETQ. The junction had 6 bases not matched to a gene; V was cut back by 0 bases and J by 2 bases. The CDR3 has 16 residues. The CDR3 nucleotides read TGCGCCAGCAGCTTGGCCTCAACTAGCGGACAAGAGACCCAGTACTTC. This gives the protein CASSLASTSGQETQYF. Filled out from reference TRBV5-1 and TRBJ2-5, the complete variable domain reads KAGVTQTPRYLIKTRGQQVTLSCSPISGHRSVSWYQQTPGQGLQFLFEYFSETQRNKGNFPGRFSGRQFSNSRSEMNVSTLELGDSALYLCASSLASTSGQETQYFGPGTRLLVL.

The chain recombines TRBV4-1 with TRBJ1-1; the D is unclear. This CDR3 contains 12 residues. Germline V gene data show CDR1 as MGHRA and CDR2 as YSYEKL. V was trimmed by 3 bases and J by 12 bases, leaving 14 bases between them. The CDR3 DNA reads TGCGCCAGCAGCCATGAATATTCCCGAACTTTCTTT. Protein product: CASSHEYSRTFF.